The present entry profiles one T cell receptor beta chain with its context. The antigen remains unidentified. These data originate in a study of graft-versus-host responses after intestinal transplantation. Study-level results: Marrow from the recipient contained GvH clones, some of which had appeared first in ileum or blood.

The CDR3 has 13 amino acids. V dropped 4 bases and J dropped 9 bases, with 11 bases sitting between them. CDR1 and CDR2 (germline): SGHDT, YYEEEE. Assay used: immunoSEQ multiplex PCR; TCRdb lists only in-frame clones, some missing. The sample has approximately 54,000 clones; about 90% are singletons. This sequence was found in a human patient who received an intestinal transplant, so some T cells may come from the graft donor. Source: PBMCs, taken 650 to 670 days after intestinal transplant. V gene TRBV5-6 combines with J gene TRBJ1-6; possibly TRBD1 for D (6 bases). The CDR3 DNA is TGTGCCAGCAGCCGGGGGCGGATTTCACCCCTCCACTTT. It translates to CASSRGRISPLHF.